The sequence of this TCR beta chain was determined in a study of blood T cell repertoires in COVID-19. Study-level background: The study drew acute and convalescent COVID-19 samples from the United States, Italy and Spain. Sources were T cells, B-cell-depleted T cells, or PBMCs; the material itself was cDNA or gDNA.

Germline-derived CDR1 and CDR2 are SGHAT and FQNNGV. The V end lost 4 bases, the J end lost 8 bases, and 14 bases lay between the germline ends. The CDR3 has 14 amino acids. Study processing details: Amplification from reference gene primers served as the basis for estimated nucleated cell counts. Generated by immunoSEQ multiplex PCR, the TCRdb table keeps only in-frame clones and is missing some. That table furnishes V, J and clone size, whereas the DNA furnished D and trimming. The data contain around 72,000 clones, approximately 90% of them singletons. This sequence was found in a woman aged 45-59 years with acute or convalescent COVID-19. The chain couples TRBV11-2 to TRBJ1-4, with D unclear. The source material was peripheral blood. The CDR3 here is CASSSNSPGEKLFF. The DNA for the CDR3 is TGTGCCAGCAGCTCGAACAGCCCCGGCGAAAAACTGTTTTTT.